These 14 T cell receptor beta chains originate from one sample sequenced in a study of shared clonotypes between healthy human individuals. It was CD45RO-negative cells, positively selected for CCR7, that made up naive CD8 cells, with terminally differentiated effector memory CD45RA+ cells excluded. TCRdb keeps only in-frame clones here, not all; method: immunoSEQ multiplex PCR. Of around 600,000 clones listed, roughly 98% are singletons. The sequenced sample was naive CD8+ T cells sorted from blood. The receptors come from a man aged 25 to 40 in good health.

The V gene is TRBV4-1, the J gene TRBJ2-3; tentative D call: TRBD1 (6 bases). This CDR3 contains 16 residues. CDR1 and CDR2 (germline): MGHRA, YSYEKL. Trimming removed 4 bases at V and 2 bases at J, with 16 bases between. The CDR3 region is CASSPIPGDHTDTQYF. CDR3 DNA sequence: TGCGCCAGCAGCCCCATCCCAGGGGACCACACAGATACGCAGTATTTT.

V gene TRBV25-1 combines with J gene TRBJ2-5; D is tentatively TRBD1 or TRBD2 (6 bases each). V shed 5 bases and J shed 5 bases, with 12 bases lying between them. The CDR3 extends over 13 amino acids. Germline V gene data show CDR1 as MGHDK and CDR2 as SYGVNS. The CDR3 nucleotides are TGTGCCAGCAGTTACGGGGGCGGGGAGACCCAGTACTTC. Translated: CASSYGGGETQYF.

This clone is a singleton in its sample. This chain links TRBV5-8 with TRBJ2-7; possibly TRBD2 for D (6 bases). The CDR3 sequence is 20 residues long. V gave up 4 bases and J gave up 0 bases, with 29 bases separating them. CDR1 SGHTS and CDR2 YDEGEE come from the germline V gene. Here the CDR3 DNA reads TGTGCCAGCAGCCGGGCTGGGGAGCCCTTTACCGGGAGACACTCCTACGAGCAGTACTTC. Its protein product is CASSRAGEPFTGRHSYEQYF.

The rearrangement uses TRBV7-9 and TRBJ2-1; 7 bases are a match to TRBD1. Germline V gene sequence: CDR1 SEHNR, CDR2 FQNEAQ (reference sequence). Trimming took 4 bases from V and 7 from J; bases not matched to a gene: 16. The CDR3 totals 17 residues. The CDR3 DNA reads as TGTGCCAGCAGCTCCCAACCTGACAGGGAACCTTTTAATGAGCAGTTCTTC. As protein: CASSSQPDREPFNEQFF.

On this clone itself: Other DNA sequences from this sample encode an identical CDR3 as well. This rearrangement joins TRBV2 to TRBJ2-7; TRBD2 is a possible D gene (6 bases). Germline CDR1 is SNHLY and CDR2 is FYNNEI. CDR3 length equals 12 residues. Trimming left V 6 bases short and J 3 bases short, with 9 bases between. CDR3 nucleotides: TGTGCCAGCAGGGGGGGACGCTACGAGCAGTACTTC. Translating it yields CASRGGRYEQYF.

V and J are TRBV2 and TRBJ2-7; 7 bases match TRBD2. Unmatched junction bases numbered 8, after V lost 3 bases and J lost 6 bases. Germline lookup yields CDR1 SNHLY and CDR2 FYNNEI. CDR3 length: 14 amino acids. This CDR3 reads CASSDFAGVVEQYF. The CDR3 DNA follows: TGTGCCAGCAGTGATTTTGCGGGAGTCGTCGAGCAGTACTTC.

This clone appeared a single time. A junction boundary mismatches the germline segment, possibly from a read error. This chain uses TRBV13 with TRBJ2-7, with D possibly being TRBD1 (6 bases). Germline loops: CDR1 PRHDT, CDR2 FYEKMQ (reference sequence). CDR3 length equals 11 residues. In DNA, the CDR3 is TGTGCCAGCAGCGGGCCGCAGGGGAGCACCTTC. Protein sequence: CASSGPQGSTF.

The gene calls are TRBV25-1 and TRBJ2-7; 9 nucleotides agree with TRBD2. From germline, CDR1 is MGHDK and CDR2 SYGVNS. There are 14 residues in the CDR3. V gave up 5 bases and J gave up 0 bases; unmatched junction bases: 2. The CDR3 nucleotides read TGTGCCAGCAGTTTTAGCGGGAGCTCCTACGAGCAGTACTTC. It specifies CASSFSGSSYEQYF.

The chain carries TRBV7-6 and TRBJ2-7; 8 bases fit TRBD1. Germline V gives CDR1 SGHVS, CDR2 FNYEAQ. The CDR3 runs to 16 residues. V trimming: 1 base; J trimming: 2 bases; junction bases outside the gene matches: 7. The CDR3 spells CASSLVGQAGPYEQYF. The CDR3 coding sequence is TGTGCCAGCAGCTTAGTGGGACAGGCCGGTCCCTACGAGCAGTACTTC.

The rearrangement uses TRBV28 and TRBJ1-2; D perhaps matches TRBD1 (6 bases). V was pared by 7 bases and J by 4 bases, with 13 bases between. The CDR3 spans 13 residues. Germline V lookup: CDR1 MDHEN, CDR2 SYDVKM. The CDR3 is CASTLGATYGYTF. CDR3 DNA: TGTGCCAGCACCTTGGGGGCAACCTATGGCTACACCTTC.

CDR3 loop: CASQGRGEKGPGELFF. CDR3 nucleotides: TGTGCCAGCCAAGGACGGGGAGAAAAGGGCCCCGGGGAGCTGTTTTTT. This sequence joins TRBV9 and TRBJ2-2; tentative D call: TRBD2 (5 bases). The V and J ends lost 7 bases and 6 bases respectively, with 22 bases between them. Germline CDR1 SGDLS, CDR2 YYNGEE. The CDR3 extends over 16 amino acids.

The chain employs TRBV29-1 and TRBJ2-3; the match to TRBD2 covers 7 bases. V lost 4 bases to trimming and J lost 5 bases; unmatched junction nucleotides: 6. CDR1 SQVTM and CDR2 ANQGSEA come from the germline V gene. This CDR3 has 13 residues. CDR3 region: CSVASGSGDTQYF. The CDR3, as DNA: TGCAGCGTTGCTAGCGGAAGCGGAGATACGCAGTATTTT.

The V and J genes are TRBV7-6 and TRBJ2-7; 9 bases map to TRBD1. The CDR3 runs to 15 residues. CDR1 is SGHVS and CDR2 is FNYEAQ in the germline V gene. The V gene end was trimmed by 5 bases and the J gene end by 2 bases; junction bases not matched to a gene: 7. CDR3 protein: CASSRGQGWTYEQYF. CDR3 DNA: TGTGCCAGCAGCCGCGGACAGGGGTGGACCTACGAGCAGTACTTC. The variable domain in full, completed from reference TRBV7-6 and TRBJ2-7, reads GAGVSQSPRYKVTKRGQDVALRCDPISGHVSLYWYRQALGQGPEFLTYFNYEAQQDKSGLPNDRFSAERPEGSISTLTIQRTEQRDSAMYRCASSRGQGWTYEQYFGPGTRLTVT.

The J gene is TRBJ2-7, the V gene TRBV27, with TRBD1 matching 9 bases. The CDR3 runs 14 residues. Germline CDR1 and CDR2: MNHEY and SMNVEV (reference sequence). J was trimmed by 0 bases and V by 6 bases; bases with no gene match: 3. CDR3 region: CASRRDRVSYEQYF. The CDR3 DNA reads TGTGCCAGCAGACGGGACAGGGTCTCCTACGAGCAGTACTTC.